This T cell receptor beta chain was obtained from a study of cytomegalovirus exposure and HLA in healthy donors. Across the study: The same platform was used for the roughly 120 validation repertoires as for the roughly 670 first-cohort repertoires, as reported in a later analysis.

In regard to this clone: Its cognate antigen is unknown.

TCRdb's table, derived via immunoSEQ multiplex PCR, lists solely in-frame clones and lacks some. The table includes 130,000 to 150,000 clones, about nine tenths detected once. The CDR3 sequence is 15 residues long. The germline V gene encodes CDR1 LNHDA and CDR2 SQIVND (reference sequence). Trimming cost V 6 bases and J 2 bases, with 14 bases left between them. Findings of the study overall: According to reports, the classifier identified cytomegalovirus status with high specificity and sensitivity. The majority of TCR sequences were rare, yet some public TCRs appeared in many donors.

Separate from the 666-subject first cohort was the approximately 110-subject validation cohort, to which the donors belonged. Sequenced material: PBMCs. The V and J genes are TRBV19 and TRBJ1-5, with a weak D call TRBD1 (5 bases). The TCR was taken from a man aged 18-30 years in good health and CMV-seronegative. As DNA, the CDR3 is TGTGCCAGTAGAAGTCAGGGTTTGGGCAATCAGCCCCAGCATTTT. It specifies CASRSQGLGNQPQHF.